Shown below are 21 T cell receptor beta chains from a single sample sequenced in a study of control samples from healthy donors and cancer patients (dated by TCRdb to the early 2020s). The method behind the library was the immunoSEQ multiplex PCR assay. TCRdb's version of the immuneACCESS table is confined to in-frame rearrangements and falls short of the full clone set. An unresolved V gene accounts for under half of the shortfall where checked; the remainder is of unknown origin. This sample comprises around 75,000 clones, over 80% of them detected only once. The ten largest clones take up 5.8% of the sample. Specimen: blood. The receptors here all came from a woman aged 55 to 70 in good health.

The rearrangement uses TRBV18 and TRBJ2-7; 12 nucleotides match TRBD2. Germline trimming cut 4 bases from V and 6 bases from J; bases unmatched to any gene: 10. CDR3 length: 16 amino acids. CDR1 KGHSH and CDR2 LQKENI come from the germline V gene. CDR3 in amino acids: CASSLSLAGGPSEQYF. The CDR3 DNA follows: TGTGCCAGCTCACTAAGTCTAGCGGGAGGGCCGAGCGAGCAGTACTTC.

The V gene is TRBV10-3, the J gene TRBJ2-1, with 10 nucleotides matching TRBD2. There are 17 residues in the CDR3. The junction had 6 bases not matched to a gene; V was cut back by 0 bases and J by 4 bases. Per the germline V gene, CDR1 is ENHRY and CDR2 is SYGVKD. CDR3: CAISESGLAGEYNEQFF. In DNA form, the CDR3 reads TGTGCCATCAGTGAGTCAGGGCTAGCGGGAGAGTACAATGAGCAGTTCTTC.

V gene TRBV6-5 combines with J gene TRBJ2-2; no definite D call. The germline gives CDR1 MNHEY, CDR2 SVGAGI. The CDR3 is 16 residues long. V lost 0 bases and J lost 0, with 8 bases in between. CDR3 in DNA: TGTGCCAGCAGTTACTCGGGCCCCCCGAACACCGGGGAGCTGTTTTTT. Protein: CASSYSGPPNTGELFF.

The chain is built from TRBV28 and TRBJ1-4, with D tentatively TRBD1 (6 bases). The CDR3 has 13 amino acids. CDR1 and CDR2 (germline): MDHEN, SYDVKM. Trimming stripped 4 bases from V and 7 bases from J, with 10 bases between. The CDR3 spells CASSWDTGEKLFF. In DNA form, the CDR3 reads TGTGCCAGCAGTTGGGACACTGGTGAAAAACTGTTTTTT.

The V and J genes are TRBV7-2 and TRBJ2-2; 16 nucleotides align to TRBD2. From germline, CDR1 is SGHTA and CDR2 FQGNSA. The CDR3 has 16 amino acids. The J segment lost 6 bases and the V segment lost 8 bases, leaving 6 bases of the junction unmatched. CDR3 in amino acids: CASVVGTSGRAGELFF. The CDR3 DNA reads as TGTGCCAGCGTTGTGGGGACTAGCGGGAGGGCCGGGGAGCTGTTTTTT.

V and J are TRBV18 and TRBJ1-1; D perhaps matches TRBD1 (6 bases). Germline V gene sequence: CDR1 KGHSH, CDR2 LQKENI. The CDR3 extends over 16 amino acids. Trimming removed 2 bases from V and 0 bases from J, with 13 bases in between. Here the CDR3 reads CASSPAQGTMNTEAFF. The CDR3 nucleotides read TGTGCCAGCTCACCAGCACAGGGAACCATGAACACTGAAGCTTTCTTT.

The V and J genes are TRBV24-1 and TRBJ2-5, with D tentatively TRBD2 (5 bases). CDR1 is KGHDR, CDR2 SFDVKD, per germline. V was shortened by 5 bases and J by 7 bases, with 13 bases between the two germline ends. The CDR3 is 13 amino acids. The CDR3 spells CATSVAPSGTQYF. CDR3 sequence (DNA): TGTGCCACCAGTGTAGCCCCCAGCGGGACCCAGTACTTC.

J is TRBJ2-7 and V is TRBV10-3; TRBD2 matches at 7 bases. CDR3 size: 15 residues. The V and J ends lost 6 bases and 0 bases, in that order; junction bases with no gene match: 8. Germline CDR1 and CDR2: ENHRY and SYGVKD. CDR3: CAIRPGEGSSYEQYF. CDR3 bases: TGTGCCATCAGGCCGGGGGAGGGGAGCTCCTACGAGCAGTACTTC.

V and J are TRBV10-1 and TRBJ2-2; TRBD2 matches 7 bases. The CDR3 runs 15 residues. Trimming removed 6 bases from V and 6 bases from J; junction bases left unmatched: 10. The V gene's germline CDR1 is WNHNN and CDR2 SYGVQD (reference sequence). CDR3 amino acids: CASSASGTNPGELFF. Here the CDR3 DNA reads TGCGCCAGCAGCGCATCCGGGACTAATCCCGGGGAGCTGTTTTTT.

This chain uses TRBV15 with TRBJ1-2; TRBD1 matches at 11 bases. The trim removed 1 base at V and 7 bases at J, leaving 8 bases unmatched. Looked up from germline, CDR1 is LNHNV and CDR2 is YYDKDF (reference sequence). CDR3 length: 16 amino acids. In DNA, the CDR3 is TGTGCCACCAGCAGAGGTGGGACAGGGGGGGTTGGTGGCTACACCTTC. Its translation: CATSRGGTGGVGGYTF.

The chain combines TRBV10-1 with TRBJ1-3; D is unclear. Germline CDR1 reads WNHNN; CDR2 reads SYGVQD (reference sequence). This CDR3 has 13 residues. V was trimmed by 6 bases and J by 0 bases, leaving 6 bases between them. Here the CDR3 DNA reads TGCGCCAGCAGGGCTGGCTCTGGAAACACCATATATTTT. It translates to CASRAGSGNTIYF.

The chain joins TRBV18 to TRBJ1-2; 9 bases map to TRBD1. Germline V CDR1 and CDR2: KGHSH, LQKENI. With 3 bases clipped from V and 2 bases from J, the junction kept 1 base outside the gene matches. This CDR3 is built from 14 residues. CDR3 DNA: TGTGCCAGCTCACCCACAGGGGGCAACTATGGCTACACCTTC. It yields the protein CASSPTGGNYGYTF.

The V gene is TRBV27, the J gene TRBJ2-3; 9 nucleotides line up with TRBD2. J was trimmed by 1 base and V by 6 bases; bases with no gene match: 14. CDR3 size: 18 residues. CDR1 is MNHEY, CDR2 SMNVEV, per germline (reference sequence). CDR3 sequence (DNA): TGTGCCAGCAGCTTTACCCGCCGCAGACTAGCGGGCACAGATACGCAGTATTTT. Residues: CASSFTRRRLAGTDTQYF.

For the CDR3, the DNA is TGTGCCAGCAGCCCCACACCAGCAACTAATGAAAAACTGTTTTTT. Translation gives CASSPTPATNEKLFF. The rearrangement links TRBV7-8 to TRBJ1-4; D remains unclear. CDR1 and CDR2 from the germline V gene are SGHVS and FQNEAQ. CDR3 length equals 15 residues. V gave up 5 bases and J gave up 0 bases, with 10 bases separating them.

CDR3 coding DNA: TGCGCCAGCAGCCGCGGGGGGTTCACAGATACGCAGTATTTT. Protein product: CASSRGGFTDTQYF. The chain combines TRBV5-1 with TRBJ2-3; 8 nucleotides agree with TRBD2. Germline values: CDR1 SGHRS, CDR2 YFSETQ. V gave up 4 bases and J gave up 2 bases; unmatched junction bases: 3. The CDR3 is made up of 14 amino acids.

The chain recombines TRBV28 with TRBJ1-1; tentatively, D is TRBD1 (5 bases). This CDR3 is built from 13 residues. Germline V lookup: CDR1 MDHEN, CDR2 SYDVKM. V lost 2 bases and J 5 bases, leaving 9 bases between the germline ends. The CDR3 DNA is TGTGCCAGCAGTTTAATCGGGGGAACTGAAGCTTTCTTT. It translates to CASSLIGGTEAFF.

This rearrangement joins TRBV2 to TRBJ2-5; 7 bases map to TRBD2. With 6 bases clipped from V and 2 bases from J, the junction kept 6 bases outside the gene matches. Germline values: CDR1 SNHLY, CDR2 FYNNEI. The CDR3 runs 14 residues. The CDR3 nucleotides read TGTGCCAGCAGCCGGCCTAGCGGACAAGAGACCCAGTACTTC. It is translated as CASSRPSGQETQYF.

The chain recombines TRBV12-3 or TRBV12-4 with TRBJ1-2, with D possibly being TRBD1 (6 bases). The germline V and J ends were trimmed by 6 bases and 5 bases, with 7 bases remaining between them. The CDR3 consists of 11 residues. Here the CDR3 reads CASRGAYGYTF. CDR3 DNA sequence: TGTGCCAGCAGGGGGGCATATGGCTACACCTTC.

V usage is TRBV7-2 and J usage is TRBJ1-6; D call uncertain. CDR3 length: 15 residues. Germline CDR1 and CDR2: SGHTA and FQGNSA. Trimming stripped 1 base from V and 9 bases from J, with 13 bases between. CDR3 sequence: CASSLGPDPGSPLHF. The CDR3 DNA reads TGTGCCAGCAGCTTAGGTCCAGATCCGGGTTCACCCCTCCACTTT.

This clone appeared a few times. This sequence joins TRBV7-2 and TRBJ2-5; 7 bases agree with TRBD2. The CDR3 consists of 20 residues. Germline CDR1 is SGHTA and CDR2 is FQGNSA. V shed 0 bases and J 1 base; nucleotides not matched to a gene: 17. The chain's CDR3 is CASSLALSGGTGGSQETQYF. The CDR3 DNA is TGTGCCAGCAGCTTAGCCCTATCAGGCGGTACGGGAGGTTCCCAAGAGACCCAGTACTTC. Complete variable domain (other parts from reference TRBV7-2 and TRBJ2-5): GAGVSQSPSNKVTEKGKDVELRCDPISGHTALYWYRQSLGQGLEFLIYFQGNSAPDKSGLPSDRFSAERTGGSVSTLTIQRTQQEDSAVYLCASSLALSGGTGGSQETQYFGPGTRLLVL.

This chain uses TRBV19 with TRBJ2-1; D may be TRBD2 (6 bases). This CDR3 has 13 residues. CDR1 is LNHDA, CDR2 SQIVND, per germline (reference sequence). Trimming took 3 bases from V and 9 from J, leaving 12 bases between them. This CDR3 reads CASSIRGLSEQFF. The CDR3 DNA is TGTGCCAGTAGTATCCGGGGACTCAGTGAGCAGTTCTTC.